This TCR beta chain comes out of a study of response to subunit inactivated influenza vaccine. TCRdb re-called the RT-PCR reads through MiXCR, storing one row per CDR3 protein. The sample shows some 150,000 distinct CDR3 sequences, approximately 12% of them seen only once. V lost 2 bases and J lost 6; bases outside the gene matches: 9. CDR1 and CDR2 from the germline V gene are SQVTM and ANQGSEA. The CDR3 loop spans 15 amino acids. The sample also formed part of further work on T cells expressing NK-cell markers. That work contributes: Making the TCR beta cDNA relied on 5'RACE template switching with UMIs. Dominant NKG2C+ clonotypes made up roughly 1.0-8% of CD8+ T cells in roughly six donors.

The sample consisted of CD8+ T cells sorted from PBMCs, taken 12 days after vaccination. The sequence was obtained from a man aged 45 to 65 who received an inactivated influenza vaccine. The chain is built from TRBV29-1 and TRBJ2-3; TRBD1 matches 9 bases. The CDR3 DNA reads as TGCAGCGTTGAAAGGACAGGGGACCTCGGGGATACGCAGTATTTT. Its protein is CSVERTGDLGDTQYF.